This T cell receptor (beta chain) was sequenced during a study of shared clonotypes between healthy human individuals. CDR3 length equals 16 residues. The germline V and J ends were trimmed by 4 bases and 2 bases, with 15 bases remaining between them. Germline lookup yields CDR1 KGHSH and CDR2 LQKENI. Only in-frame clones appear in the TCRdb table, and some are missing; sequencing was by immunoSEQ multiplex PCR. The sample yields about 2 million clones, around 96% seen once. In the naive CD8 group, cells lacked CD45RO and were positively selected for CCR7, so terminally differentiated effector memory CD45RA+ cells were left out.

This TCR came from a man between 18 and 29 years old in good health. Sequenced material: naive CD8+ T cells sorted from blood. The J gene is TRBJ2-1, the V gene TRBV18; tentatively, D is TRBD1 or TRBD2 (7 bases each). The CDR3 DNA is TGTGCCAGCTCACTTGCAGGGGGGGGGCCCTACAATGAGCAGTTCTTC. Protein sequence: CASSLAGGGPYNEQFF.